The TCR beta chain described here comes from a study of blood T cell repertoires in COVID-19. Study details: Samples taken during acute and convalescent COVID-19 were collected in the United States, Italy and Spain.

Germline loops: CDR1 LNHDA, CDR2 SQIVND (reference sequence). The J segment lost 2 bases and the V segment lost 4 bases, leaving 4 bases of the junction unmatched. This CDR3 region has 16 residues. Per the study methods: Scientists estimated how many nucleated cells there were by amplifying reference gene primers. Only in-frame clones appear in the TCRdb table, and some are missing; sequencing was by immunoSEQ multiplex PCR. V, J and clone size reflect that table, while D and trimming were determined from the DNA. The sample includes about 160,000 clones, about 88% of them seen just once. The chain joins TRBV19 to TRBJ2-2; 10 nucleotides agree with TRBD1. This sequence originates from a man between 40 and 49 years old with acute or convalescent COVID-19. Sequenced material: peripheral blood. Here the CDR3 reads CASSRGDRGNTGELFF. The CDR3, as DNA: TGTGCCAGTAGTAGAGGGGACAGGGGCAACACCGGGGAGCTGTTTTTT.